These 9 T cell receptor beta chains share one sample of origin, sequenced in a study of shared clonotypes between healthy human individuals. The protocol was immunoSEQ multiplex PCR, while the TCRdb copy is restricted to in-frame clones and leaves out a portion. The profile shows about 2.4 million clones, approximately 90% of them singletons. Sequencing input: naive CD4+ T cells sorted from blood. Subset described: CD45RA+ positively selected. The receptors here all came from a young man in good health.

The gene calls are TRBV15 and TRBJ1-2, with 10 bases identical to TRBD1. This CDR3 comprises 14 residues. Unmatched junction bases numbered 8, after V lost 8 bases and J lost 5 bases. The germline gives CDR1 LNHNV, CDR2 YYDKDF (reference sequence). The CDR3 here is CATAGTGEGYGYTF. CDR3 nucleotides: TGTGCCACCGCAGGGACAGGGGAAGGGTATGGCTACACCTTC.

The gene calls are TRBV5-1 and TRBJ2-1; 10 bases fit TRBD2. CDR1 and CDR2 from the germline V gene are SGHRS and YFSETQ. CDR3 length: 16 residues. The J segment lost 6 bases and the V segment lost 0 bases, leaving 6 bases of the junction unmatched. This chain's CDR3 is CASSLAVLAGINEQFF. The DNA of the CDR3 is TGCGCCAGCAGCTTGGCTGTACTAGCGGGGATCAATGAGCAGTTCTTC.

The V and J genes are TRBV19 and TRBJ2-7; D might be TRBD2 (6 bases). Germline values: CDR1 LNHDA, CDR2 SQIVND (reference sequence). Trimming removed 5 bases at V and 0 bases at J, with 14 bases between. The CDR3 loop spans 15 amino acids. As DNA, the CDR3 is TGTGCCAGTAGTTATAGTCAGCGGGCCTCCTACGAGCAGTACTTC. This translates into CASSYSQRASYEQYF.

The J gene is TRBJ1-2, the V gene TRBV27; D may be TRBD1 (5 bases). This CDR3 region has 18 residues. From germline, CDR1 is MNHEY and CDR2 SMNVEV (reference sequence). Trimming took off 5 bases at V and 3 bases at J, with 25 bases between the two ends. CDR3 bases: TGTGCCAGCAGTCTCGAGGGGATCCGGGACGGAGGGTACTATGGCTACACCTTC. Protein product: CASSLEGIRDGGYYGYTF.

This sequence joins TRBV2 and TRBJ2-1; TRBD1 matches 10 bases. With V trimmed by 8 bases and J by 9 bases, 13 bases remained unmatched. The germline V gene has CDR1 SNHLY and CDR2 FYNNEI. This CDR3 has 15 residues. CDR3: CASRGGQGRTGEQFF. The CDR3 DNA reads TGTGCCAGCCGAGGGGGACAGGGGCGTACTGGTGAGCAGTTCTTC.

The gene calls are TRBV10-3 and TRBJ2-7, with 14 positions matching TRBD2. Unmatched junction bases numbered 4, after V lost 6 bases and J lost 3 bases. Germline CDR1 and CDR2: ENHRY and SYGVKD. CDR3 length: 15 residues. The CDR3 loop reads CAISPGLAGVYEQYF. The CDR3 nucleotides read TGTGCCATCAGCCCGGGACTAGCGGGGGTCTACGAGCAGTACTTC.

V and J are TRBV7-9 and TRBJ1-1, with D uncertain. There are 18 residues in the CDR3. CDR1 and CDR2 from the germline V gene are SEHNR and FQNEAQ (reference sequence). The V end was cut by 2 bases, the J end by 5 bases, with 24 bases between. In nucleotides, the CDR3 is TGTGCCAGCAGCTTACAAAAAGCGAGTAATATTCAGGCTACTGAAGCTTTCTTT. Translated: CASSLQKASNIQATEAFF.

As to this clone: This sample also contains other DNA sequences that code for the same CDR3. The chain uses TRBV9 and TRBJ1-4, with 10 bases matching TRBD1. Germline trimming cut 2 bases from V and 5 bases from J; bases unmatched to any gene: 3. The germline gives CDR1 SGDLS, CDR2 YYNGEE. The CDR3 is 15 residues long. CDR3 sequence reads: CASSVTGGGNEKLFF. Written as DNA, the CDR3 is TGTGCCAGCAGCGTGACAGGGGGCGGAAATGAAAAACTGTTTTTT.

The CDR3 bases are TGTGCCAGCGTCAGGGACAGCAATGAGCAGTTCTTC. It specifies CASVRDSNEQFF. This sequence joins TRBV6-6 and TRBJ2-1; TRBD1 matches 7 bases. In germline, CDR1 is MNHNY, CDR2 SVGAGI (reference sequence). CDR3 length: 12 residues. The J segment lost 6 bases and the V segment lost 8 bases, leaving 4 bases of the junction unmatched.